This TCR beta chain was sequenced during a study of T-cell memory formation after mild COVID-19. Study-level points and caveats: Shrinking CD4+ clones were chiefly CM and EM; CD8+ ones were chiefly EMRA. Pre-infection memory already had some responding clones, implying cross-reactive memory joined.

With respect to this clonotype: Its cognate antigen is unknown.

Losses at the gene ends were 5 bases for V and 2 bases for J; bases not matched to a gene: 6. Germline values: CDR1 SGHTA, CDR2 FQGNSA. This CDR3 region has 14 residues. Barcoded TCR alpha and TCR beta cDNA libraries with UMIs came from 5'RACE using constant-segment primers. TCRdb reprocessed the 5' RACE reads via MiXCR and lists one record per CDR3 protein. This sample yields about half a million distinct CDR3 sequences, of which 15% to 20% are seen a single time; 9% to 15% belongs to the top ten. This clonotype originated in an adult woman who had mild COVID-19 (a few samples of this study predate the infection). Cell type and time point are not known. Specimen: PBMCs or a T cell subset sorted from them (not recorded which). The genes are TRBV7-2 and TRBJ2-7; 7 bases agree with TRBD2. As DNA, the CDR3 is TGTGCCAGCAGCCGCGCGGGGGTGACCTACGAGCAGTACTTC. Translated, it gives CASSRAGVTYEQYF.